This passage covers 8 T cell receptor beta chains from one sample sequenced in a study of T cell responses to AZD1222 COVID-19 vaccine. The protocol was immunoSEQ multiplex PCR, while the TCRdb copy is restricted to in-frame clones and leaves out a portion. The table lists 100,000 or so clones, more than 75% of them singletons. The sequencing here drew on peripheral blood, taken on day 0 of AZD1222 vaccination. The receptors originated from an adult in good health.

The rearrangement uses TRBV7-9 and TRBJ2-3; D call uncertain. Germline lookup yields CDR1 SEHNR and CDR2 FQNEAQ (reference sequence). Trimming took off 6 bases at V and 2 bases at J, with 18 bases between the two ends. CDR3 length: 16 amino acids. The DNA for the CDR3 is TGTGCCAGCAGGAAAACACGGCCCCAAAACACAGATACGCAGTATTTT. Translated, it gives CASRKTRPQNTDTQYF.

This chain connects TRBV5-1 to TRBJ2-2; 8 nucleotides line up with TRBD1. The CDR3 is made up of 15 amino acids. Trimming cost V 3 bases and J 4 bases; bases outside gene matches: 5. CDR1 and CDR2 (germline): SGHRS, YFSETQ. CDR3 loop: CASSSTGAITGELFF. Here the CDR3 DNA reads TGCGCCAGCAGCTCGACAGGGGCCATCACCGGGGAGCTGTTTTTT.

The chain uses TRBV5-1 and TRBJ2-1, with TRBD1 matching 8 bases. The J segment lost 8 bases and the V segment lost 0 bases, leaving 10 bases of the junction unmatched. CDR3 length: 16 residues. From germline, CDR1 is SGHRS and CDR2 YFSETQ. The CDR3 bases are TGCGCCAGCAGCTTGGCCGGGCAGGGGGCCGGAGATGAGCAGTTCTTC. Translated, it gives CASSLAGQGAGDEQFF.

This rearrangement joins TRBV2 to TRBJ2-6; D might be TRBD1 (6 bases). V lost 5 bases and J 2 bases, leaving 10 bases between the germline ends. The CDR3 is 15 residues long. The V gene's germline CDR1 is SNHLY and CDR2 FYNNEI. The DNA for the CDR3 is TGTGCCAGCAGTCGACAGGTTACTGGGGCCAACGTCCTGACTTTC. It translates to CASSRQVTGANVLTF.

The V call is TRBV3-1 (or the pseudogene TRBV3-2), the J call TRBJ1-4; TRBD1 is a possible D gene (6 bases). Germline-derived CDR1 and CDR2 are LGHDT and YNNKEL (reference sequence). Between the trimmed V and J ends, which lost 6 bases and 3 bases, there was a span of 8 bases. This CDR3 spans 13 amino acids. The DNA of the CDR3 is TGTGCCAGCAGTGGGGGCCCTAATGAAAAACTGTTTTTT. Protein sequence: CASSGGPNEKLFF.

The V and J genes are TRBV19 and TRBJ2-1; 11 positions agree with TRBD2. Germline CDR1 is LNHDA and CDR2 is SQIVND (reference sequence). The CDR3 loop spans 15 amino acids. Losses at the gene ends were 6 bases for V and 12 bases for J; bases not matched to a gene: 13. Written as DNA, the CDR3 is TGTGCCAGTAGCTCCCCGGGACTAGCGGACCACCGGCAGTTCTTC. This translates into CASSSPGLADHRQFF.

The chain recombines TRBV7-9 with TRBJ2-2; weak D call: TRBD1 (5 bases). V was clipped by 4 bases and J by 5 bases, with 11 bases between them. Germline-derived CDR1 and CDR2 are SEHNR and FQNEAQ (reference sequence). CDR3 length: 14 residues. The CDR3 here is CASSSAGITGELFF. In DNA form, the CDR3 reads TGTGCCAGCAGCTCCGCAGGGATAACCGGGGAGCTGTTTTTT.

The chain uses TRBV6-1 and TRBJ1-6, with 10 bases that match TRBD1. The J segment lost 9 bases and the V segment lost 2 bases, leaving 7 bases of the junction unmatched. This CDR3 is 16 amino acids long. Germline V lookup: CDR1 MNHNS, CDR2 SASEGT. Here the CDR3 DNA reads TGTGCCAGCAGTGAACGGGACAGGGGATTGGGTTCACCCCTCCACTTT. Translated: CASSERDRGLGSPLHF.